This T cell receptor (beta chain) was identified during a study of blood T cell repertoires in COVID-19. Study information: Samples taken during acute and convalescent COVID-19 were collected in the United States, Italy and Spain. PBMCs, B-cell-depleted T cells, or T cells provided the cDNA or gDNA that made up the material.

CDR3 length: 19 residues. V was pared by 7 bases and J by 5 bases, with 17 bases of the junction left unmatched. Germline-derived CDR1 and CDR2 are SNHLY and FYNNEI. As processed by the authors: Nucleated cell counts were estimated from reference gene primer amplification. TCRdb's table, derived via immunoSEQ multiplex PCR, lists solely in-frame clones and lacks some. Clonal size and the V and J genes are those of that table, whereas D and trimming came from the DNA. In the table there are approximately 200,000 clones, about nine tenths of which are singletons. Sequenced sample: peripheral blood. V is TRBV2 and J is TRBJ2-1; 13 bases align to TRBD2. This receptor was taken from a man in his 70s with acute or convalescent COVID-19. The CDR3 bases are TGTGCCAGCACCCCCGGGACTAGCGGGATTTTACCTGGGGACAATGAGCAGTTCTTC. This codes for CASTPGTSGILPGDNEQFF.